The present entry profiles one T cell receptor beta chain with its context. Its antigen remains unidentified. The length of the CDR3 is 14 residues. Germline V gene data show CDR1 as SGHTA and CDR2 as FQGNSA. The V gene lost 4 bases and the J gene lost 1 base, with 11 bases spanning the gap. These data are taken from a study of cytomegalovirus exposure and HLA in healthy donors. Study-wide results and caveats: There were some V segments, including TRBV6-2 and TRBV6-3, excluded as indistinguishable. Cytomegalovirus association was listed for 164 TCR beta chains.

The PCR ran on 60 Vbeta and 13 Jbeta primers. Repertoires were generated with immunoSEQ multiplex PCR, while TCRdb's copy carries only in-frame clones and drops some. The data show around 200,000 clones, 86% seen once. The chain has TRBV7-2 and TRBJ2-7; D may be TRBD2 (6 bases). The TCR was taken from a woman aged 25 to 39 in good health and CMV-seronegative. The sequenced sample was PBMCs. CDR3 protein: CASSWGTLSYEQYF. CDR3 sequence (DNA): TGTGCCAGCAGCTGGGGGACTCTATCCTACGAGCAGTACTTC.